The clone carrying this TCR beta chain was seen at least ten times. Germline V CDR1 and CDR2: LNHNV, YYDKDF (reference sequence). Trimming removed 1 base from V and 7 bases from J, with 16 bases in between. The CDR3 has 15 amino acids. The entry originates in a study of blood T cell repertoires in COVID-19. Across the study: Acute-phase and convalescent COVID-19 samples originated in the United States, Italy and Spain. PBMCs, B-cell-depleted T cells, or T cells were the source of the cDNA or gDNA that made up the material.

Only in-frame clones appear in the TCRdb table, and some are missing; sequencing was by immunoSEQ multiplex PCR. This sample has roughly 350,000 clones, with less than 85% found just once. The chain has TRBV15 and TRBJ2-5, with TRBD2 as a possible D gene (7 bases). The clonotype was recovered from a woman aged 18-29 years with acute or convalescent COVID-19. Sequencing input: peripheral blood. The CDR3 bases are TGTGCCACCAGCAGAGCGCTCGGGGGGCCCGGGACCCAGTACTTC. Translating it yields CATSRALGGPGTQYF.